The T cell receptor (beta chain) under discussion was sequenced for a study of graft-versus-host responses after intestinal transplantation. Study-wide results and limits: Recipient bone marrow held GvH clones, some seen earlier in ileum or blood. Patients with graft-donor T cell macrochimerism had high graft-versus-host to host-versus-graft clonal ratios in allografts.

Some clones are missing from TCRdb's copy, which holds only in-frame ones; the method was immunoSEQ multiplex PCR. The sample contains tens of thousands of clones, around 94% of which appear only once. For this clone: Its antigen is unknown.

Germline-derived CDR1 and CDR2 are MNHEY and SVGAGI. This CDR3 region has 15 residues. The V segment lost 5 bases and the J segment 1 base; nucleotides outside the gene matches: 4. Sequencing used PBMCs, obtained 156 days after intestinal transplant. J is TRBJ2-7 and V is TRBV6-5, with 11 nucleotides matching TRBD2. This sequence originates from a human patient who received an intestinal transplant, so some T cells may come from the graft donor. CDR3 coding DNA: TGTGCCAGCAGTACGACTAGCGGGGTTTCCTACGAGCAGTACTTC. It is translated as CASSTTSGVSYEQYF.